These 5 T cell receptor beta chains share one sample of origin, sequenced in a study of blood T cell repertoires in COVID-19. Sequencing used immunoSEQ multiplex PCR; TCRdb keeps in-frame clones, though not all of them. The table lists 350,000 or so clones, around four fifths of them singletons. Sequencing was performed on peripheral blood. These receptors were collected from a man aged 25 to 40 with active or convalescent COVID-19.

This clone is a singleton in its sample. The DNA for the CDR3 is TGTGCCAGCAGCGAACAGGAGTTTTCCTACAATGAGCAGTTCTTC. Translating it yields CASSEQEFSYNEQFF. J is TRBJ2-1 and V is TRBV5-4, with D perhaps matching TRBD1 (5 bases). The V gene lost 4 bases and the J gene lost 1 base, with 12 bases spanning the gap. From germline, CDR1 is SGHNT and CDR2 YYREEE (reference sequence). There are 15 residues in the CDR3.

The rearrangement uses TRBV15 and TRBJ1-2; 9 bases line up with TRBD1. From germline, CDR1 is LNHNV and CDR2 YYDKDF (reference sequence). CDR3 length: 13 amino acids. J lost 5 bases, V lost 3 bases, and 1 base had no gene match. The CDR3: CATSRTGGYGYTF. The CDR3 nucleotides are TGTGCCACCAGCAGGACAGGGGGGTATGGCTACACCTTC. The full variable domain, in which reference TRBV15 and TRBJ1-2 provide the parts outside the CDR3, is DAMVIQNPRYQVTQFGKPVTLSCSQTLNHNVMYWYQQKSSQAPKLLFHYYDKDFNNEADTPDNFQSRRPNTSFCFLDIRSPGLGDTAMYLCATSRTGGYGYTFGSGTRLTVV.

This chain uses TRBV6-5 with TRBJ2-7; 9 bases align to TRBD1. CDR1 MNHEY and CDR2 SVGAGI come from the germline V gene. Unmatched junction bases numbered 9, after V lost 6 bases and J lost 3 bases. The CDR3 consists of 15 residues. The CDR3 is CASRRGQGMVYEQYF. CDR3 bases: TGTGCCAGCAGACGGGGACAGGGAATGGTCTACGAGCAGTACTTC.

V is TRBV4-1 and J is TRBJ2-7, with 9 bases identical to TRBD1. This CDR3 region has 15 residues. Germline values: CDR1 MGHRA, CDR2 YSYEKL. The J segment lost 5 bases and the V segment lost 3 bases, leaving 8 bases of the junction unmatched. The CDR3 loop reads CASSHTPGQGNEQYF. The CDR3 coding sequence is TGCGCCAGCAGCCACACTCCGGGACAGGGAAACGAGCAGTACTTC.

V is TRBV15 and J is TRBJ2-1; TRBD2 matches at 7 bases. Germline values: CDR1 LNHNV, CDR2 YYDKDF (reference sequence). Unmatched junction bases numbered 8, after V lost 0 bases and J lost 6 bases. CDR3 size: 16 residues. CDR3 residues: CATSREAREVGNEQFF. CDR3 bases: TGTGCCACCAGCAGAGAAGCCCGGGAGGTGGGCAATGAGCAGTTCTTC.